The 2 T cell receptor beta chains presented below share a single source sample, sequenced in a study of blood T cells in healthy people across ages. Sample-barcoded 5' priming and a J-beta primer mix drove a second PCR of roughly 6 to 12 cycles. TCRdb called the 5' RACE reads again in MiXCR, with one record for every CDR3 protein. The sample includes under 1,000,000 distinct CDR3 sequences, around 34% seen only once; the top ten take approximately 13%. The sequenced material came from blood. Every receptor here comes from a man younger than 35 in good health.

This chain connects TRBV7-2 to TRBJ2-5; D is undetermined. The V end was cut by 5 bases, the J end by 2 bases, with 12 bases between. Germline loops: CDR1 SGHTA, CDR2 FQGNSA. This CDR3 comprises 14 residues. In DNA form, the CDR3 reads TGTGCCAGCAGCCTCAATGGGGATCAAGAGACCCAGTACTTC. Its translation is CASSLNGDQETQYF.

This clonotype came up a few times. The chain has TRBV20-1 and TRBJ2-1; 7 nucleotides align to TRBD2. Germline-derived CDR1 and CDR2 are DFQATT and SNEGSKA (reference sequence). CDR3 length equals 16 residues. V was pared by 5 bases and J by 0 bases, with 10 bases of the junction left unmatched. CDR3: CSALPGLGGSYNEQFF. As DNA, the CDR3 is TGCAGTGCTCTTCCCGGACTAGGTGGCTCCTACAATGAGCAGTTCTTC.